This T cell receptor beta chain was sequenced for a study of T cell responses to AZD1222 COVID-19 vaccine. Study details: Second-dose intervals of approximately 4 or approximately 12 weeks were pooled. Whole-study results and caveats: Vaccine-associated CD4 TCRs spanned spike, dominant at 160-218 and 743-854. Compared with day 0, the breadth and depth of the Spike-specific TCR repertoire rose significantly after two doses of AZD1222.

A word on this clone: What it binds is unknown.

Germline CDR1 is ENHRY and CDR2 is SYGVKD. Trimming stripped 7 bases from V and 2 bases from J, with 6 bases between. The length of the CDR3 is 12 residues. The assay was immunoSEQ multiplex PCR, and TCRdb's table has in-frame clones only and misses some. There are roughly 140,000 clones in the sample; more than 75% occur only once, and 5.2% lies in the top ten. This sequence joins TRBV10-3 and TRBJ1-3; D is undetermined. This receptor was obtained from an adult in good health. The sequenced sample was peripheral blood, obtained on day 0 of AZD1222 vaccination. This CDR3 is CAITGAGNTIYF. The CDR3 DNA follows: TGTGCCATCACCGGGGCTGGAAACACCATATATTTT.